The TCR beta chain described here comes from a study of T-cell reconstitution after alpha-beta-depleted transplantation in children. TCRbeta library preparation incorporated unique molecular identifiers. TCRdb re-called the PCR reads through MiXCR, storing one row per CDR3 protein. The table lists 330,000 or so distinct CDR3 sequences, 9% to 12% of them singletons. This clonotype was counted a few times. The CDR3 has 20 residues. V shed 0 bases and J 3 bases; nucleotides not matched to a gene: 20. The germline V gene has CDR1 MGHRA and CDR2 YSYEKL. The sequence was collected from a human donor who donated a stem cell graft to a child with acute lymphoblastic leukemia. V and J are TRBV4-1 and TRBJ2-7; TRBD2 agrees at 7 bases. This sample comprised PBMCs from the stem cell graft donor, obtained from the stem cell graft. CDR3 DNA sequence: TGCGCCAGCAGCCAAGACCATACTAGCGAGACCCTACGGAGTAACTACGAGCAGTACTTC. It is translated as CASSQDHTSETLRSNYEQYF.